This T cell receptor beta chain was identified in a study of OX40 agonist ivuxolimab in advanced cancers. Generated by immunoSEQ multiplex PCR, the TCRdb table keeps only in-frame clones and is missing some. The data show about 73,000 clones, about 90% seen once. There are 18 residues in the CDR3. Germline values: CDR1 SQVTM, CDR2 ANQGSEA. Trimming took 0 bases from V and 1 from J, leaving 20 bases between them. The starting material was CD4+ or CD8+ T cells sorted from blood, obtained in a trial of the OX40 agonist ivuxolimab. The TCR sequence derives from an adult with an advanced solid tumor such as melanoma, head and neck, liver or kidney cancer. V is TRBV29-1 and J is TRBJ2-3; D gene uncertain. The CDR3 loop reads CSVEDLGVRSSGTDTQYF. Written as DNA, the CDR3 is TGCAGCGTTGAAGATCTTGGTGTACGGTCCTCCGGCACAGATACGCAGTATTTT.